This T cell receptor beta chain stems from a study of CD8 T cells in ankylosing spondylitis. Study outcomes and limitations: A TCR beta motif of about 8 highly homologous variants appeared characteristic of ankylosing spondylitis blood. There was reportedly significant enrichment of clones that were disease-linked in matched ankylosing spondylitis synovial fluid. Clones linked with disease were CD8+ and fairly uncommon in the peripheral blood.

In this sample, this clonotype turned up many times. Its antigen remains unknown. CDR3 length: 16 amino acids. The trim removed 3 bases at V and 3 bases at J, leaving 6 bases unmatched. Looked up from germline, CDR1 is LGHNA and CDR2 is YSLEER. 5'-RACE, quantitative and with molecular barcodes, yielded the TCR beta libraries. TCRdb re-called the 5' RACE reads through MiXCR, storing one row per CDR3 protein. The repertoire holds 50,000 to 70,000 distinct CDR3 sequences, with over 5% as singletons. The sequenced sample was synovial fluid, either unsorted or a sorted T cell fraction (not recorded which). This TCR was sampled from a male donor with ankylosing spondylitis. J is TRBJ2-2 and V is TRBV4-3; TRBD1 aligns across 8 bases. The CDR3 DNA sequence: TGCGCCAGCAGCCAGCGACAGGGGCCCCACACCGGGGAGCTGTTTTTT. It specifies CASSQRQGPHTGELFF.